What follows is one T cell receptor beta chain and its context. CDR1 SNHLY and CDR2 FYNNEI come from the germline V gene. The CDR3 sequence is 14 residues long. Trimming cost V 4 bases and J 4 bases, with 12 bases left between them. The sample is drawn from a study of blood T cell repertoires in COVID-19. In the original workflow: Reference gene primer amplification in the assay estimated nucleated cell counts. This table comes from immunoSEQ multiplex PCR, and its TCRdb copy is limited to in-frame clones, with some not included. D and trimming were read from the DNA, whereas the V and J calls and clone size are those reported in that table. The sample consists of some 250,000 clones, about 88% of them appearing once.

This TCR was recovered from a man in his thirties or forties with active or convalescent COVID-19. The chain carries TRBV2 and TRBJ2-3, with D perhaps matching TRBD1 (5 bases). The material sequenced was peripheral blood. The CDR3 protein is CASSVQGRADTQYF. DNA of the CDR3: TGTGCCAGCAGTGTCCAGGGAAGGGCAGATACGCAGTATTTT.